Following are 30 T cell receptor beta chains from one sample sequenced in a study of OX40 agonist ivuxolimab in advanced cancers. Clones were read by immunoSEQ multiplex PCR, and TCRdb kept only the in-frame ones, dropping some. The top ten clones hold about 13% of a sample with tens of thousands of clones, 85% to 95% of them seen once. Sequencing used CD4+ or CD8+ T cells sorted from blood, obtained in a trial of the OX40 agonist ivuxolimab. The receptor set was obtained from an adult with an advanced solid tumor such as melanoma, head and neck, liver or kidney cancer.

This clone was seen a few times. The chain combines TRBV12-5 with TRBJ2-2, with 7 bases that match TRBD1. The germline V gene encodes CDR1 LGHNT and CDR2 FRNRAP. Trimming removed 7 bases from V and 5 bases from J; junction bases left unmatched: 10. The CDR3 has 15 residues. DNA for the CDR3: TGTGCTAGTGCCATACAGGGGATGAGGACCGGGGAGCTGTTTTTT. Amino acids: CASAIQGMRTGELFF. Variable domain in full (rest from reference TRBV12-5 and TRBJ2-2): DARVTQTPRHKVTEMGQEVTMRCQPILGHNTVFWYRQTMMQGLELLAYFRNRAPLDDSGMPKDRFSAEMPDATLATLKIQPSEPRDSAVYFCASAIQGMRTGELFFGEGSRLTVL.

Written as DNA, the CDR3 is TGTGCCAGCAGTTGGACAGGGGGCTACACTGAAGCTTTCTTT. Protein: CASSWTGGYTEAFF. The chain has TRBV28 and TRBJ1-1; TRBD1 agrees at 11 bases. Germline values: CDR1 MDHEN, CDR2 SYDVKM. The CDR3 length is 14 residues. V shed 4 bases, J shed 3 bases, and the junction held 1 base outside the gene matches. The full variable domain, in which reference TRBV28 and TRBJ1-1 provide the parts outside the CDR3, is DVKVTQSSRYLVKRTGEKVFLECVQDMDHENMFWYRQDPGLGLRLIYFSYDVKMKEKGDIPEGYSVSREKKERFSLILESASTNQTSMYLCASSWTGGYTEAFFGQGTRLTVV.

The rearrangement joins TRBV14 to TRBJ2-7; the match to TRBD2 covers 13 bases. Germline trimming cut 1 base from V and 2 bases from J; bases unmatched to any gene: 2. CDR1 is SGHDN, CDR2 FVKESK, per germline. The CDR3 sequence is 16 residues long. The DNA of the CDR3 is TGTGCCAGCAGCCAAGTCGGGACTAGCGGGACCTACGAGCAGTACTTC. Residues: CASSQVGTSGTYEQYF.

The chain uses TRBV4-1 and TRBJ1-5; D perhaps matches TRBD1 (6 bases). The CDR3 totals 16 residues. CDR1 and CDR2 from the germline V gene are MGHRA and YSYEKL. Trimming shortened V by 0 bases and J by 6 bases, and 15 bases separated the two germline ends. This chain's CDR3 is CASSQDEWGASQPQHF. CDR3 DNA: TGCGCCAGCAGCCAAGACGAGTGGGGGGCGAGTCAGCCCCAGCATTTT.

The CDR3 DNA is TGTGCCAGCAGCTTCTGGTATATTGGGACAGGGAGGAACTATGGCTACACCTTC. The encoded protein is CASSFWYIGTGRNYGYTF. The chain employs TRBV5-6 and TRBJ1-2; TRBD1 agrees at 9 bases. Losses at the gene ends were 2 bases for V and 2 bases for J; bases not matched to a gene: 13. Germline V CDR1 and CDR2: SGHDT, YYEEEE. CDR3 length equals 18 residues.

The rearrangement uses TRBV6-1 and TRBJ2-1; 7 positions agree with TRBD2. Germline V gives CDR1 MNHNS, CDR2 SASEGT. The CDR3 is 14 amino acids. V gave up 11 bases and J gave up 7 bases; unmatched junction bases: 14. The CDR3 DNA reads TGTGCCTCGACCCCGGAACTAGCGTGGAATGAGCAGTTCTTC. Its translation is CASTPELAWNEQFF.

The genes are TRBV13 and TRBJ2-7; D may be TRBD2 (6 bases). Germline V gives CDR1 PRHDT, CDR2 FYEKMQ (reference sequence). Trimming cost V 5 bases and J 1 base, with 12 bases left between them. The CDR3 runs to 14 residues. The CDR3: CASSPGLGSYEQYF. The CDR3 DNA reads as TGTGCCAGCAGCCCGGGACTGGGATCCTACGAGCAGTACTTC.

This rearrangement joins TRBV14 to TRBJ1-5; D is unresolved. This CDR3 comprises 20 residues. Deletions cut 0 bases from V and 0 bases from J, with 21 bases between. Germline V gene lookup returns CDR1 SGHDN and CDR2 FVKESK. This chain's CDR3 is CASSQEGPKGVLYSNQPQHF. CDR3 coding DNA: TGTGCCAGCAGCCAAGAAGGGCCGAAGGGCGTATTATATAGCAATCAGCCCCAGCATTTT.

The rearrangement uses TRBV5-5 and TRBJ1-3, with a weak D call TRBD1 (6 bases). Trimming pared 4 bases from V and 3 bases from J, leaving 14 bases between. The germline gives CDR1 SGHKS, CDR2 YYEKEE (reference sequence). The CDR3 sequence is 15 residues long. This CDR3 is CASSRLGGDGNTIYF. In nucleotides, the CDR3 is TGTGCCAGCAGCCGCCTGGGGGGCGATGGAAACACCATATATTTT.

In nucleotides, the CDR3 is TGTGCCAGCAGTCCCCAGTACAATGAGCAGTTCTTC. This translates into CASSPQYNEQFF. The V gene is TRBV16, the J gene TRBJ2-1, with no clear D. V was trimmed by 6 bases and J by 4 bases, leaving 7 bases between them. The length of the CDR3 is 12 residues. Germline V lookup: CDR1 KGHSY, CDR2 FQNENV.

The rearrangement joins TRBV29-1 to TRBJ1-2, with 10 nucleotides matching TRBD1. The germline V gene has CDR1 SQVTM and CDR2 ANQGSEA. The CDR3 has 12 residues. Trimming at V came to 4 bases and at J to 6 bases, leaving 2 bases not matched to a gene. The chain's CDR3 is CSVATGGDGYTF. CDR3 nucleotide sequence: TGCAGCGTTGCGACAGGGGGCGATGGCTACACCTTC.

This clone was recorded once. The V and J genes are TRBV10-1 and TRBJ1-1; 8 positions agree with TRBD1. Per germline, CDR1 WNHNN and CDR2 SYGVQD (reference sequence). Losses at the gene ends were 8 bases for V and 5 bases for J; bases not matched to a gene: 4. The CDR3 totals 12 residues. Here the CDR3 DNA reads TGCGCCAGCGGACAGGGAGGAACTGAAGCTTTCTTT. Protein: CASGQGGTEAFF.

V usage is TRBV4-1 and J usage is TRBJ2-1; 9 bases line up with TRBD2. The CDR3 loop spans 15 amino acids. V dropped 3 bases and J dropped 5; count of bases not matched to a gene: 5. CDR1 is MGHRA and CDR2 is YSYEKL in the germline V gene. The CDR3 loop is CASSQVAGGDNEQFF. The CDR3 nucleotides are TGCGCCAGCAGCCAGGTGGCGGGGGGGGACAATGAGCAGTTCTTC.

This chain connects TRBV5-4 to TRBJ2-7; D uncertain. Germline V CDR1 and CDR2: SGHNT, YYREEE (reference sequence). This CDR3 region has 14 residues. V lost 2 bases and J 6 bases, leaving 15 bases between the germline ends. CDR3 nucleotides: TGTGCCAGCAGCTTCAGCCTTCCTAATCGCGAGCAGTACTTC. Translating gives CASSFSLPNREQYF.

The genes are TRBV7-9 and TRBJ2-7; 8 positions agree with TRBD1. V shed 6 bases, J shed 5 bases, and the junction held 12 bases outside the gene matches. This CDR3 has 15 amino acids. Germline V gene lookup returns CDR1 SEHNR and CDR2 FQNEAQ (reference sequence). As DNA, the CDR3 is TGTGCCAGCAGTGAAACTTTAGGGACAGGCAACGAGCAGTACTTC. It codes for CASSETLGTGNEQYF.

The DNA of the CDR3 is TGTGCCAGCAGTTTGTTCGGGACAGGGATCGGCAATCAGCCCCAGCATTTT. It encodes CASSLFGTGIGNQPQHF. V and J are TRBV27 and TRBJ1-5; 9 positions agree with TRBD1. Per the germline V gene, CDR1 is MNHEY and CDR2 is SMNVEV (reference sequence). V lost 3 bases, J lost 2 bases, and 8 bases stayed unmatched. The CDR3 extends over 17 amino acids.

The rearrangement joins TRBV5-1 to TRBJ1-2, with D possibly TRBD1 on 5 matching bases. Trimming took off 4 bases at V and 5 bases at J, with 9 bases between the two ends. The CDR3 covers 12 residues. The germline CDR1 and CDR2 sequences are SGHRS and YFSETQ. The CDR3: CASSPGTYGYTF. The CDR3 DNA reads as TGCGCCAGCAGCCCCGGGACGTATGGCTACACCTTC.

The rearrangement uses TRBV5-1 and TRBJ1-1, with D perhaps TRBD1 (5 bases). V was clipped by 2 bases and J by 1 base, with 21 bases between them. The CDR3 consists of 18 residues. Germline lookup yields CDR1 SGHRS and CDR2 YFSETQ. The CDR3 loop reads CASSLFGHQGDKNTEAFF. The CDR3 DNA reads TGCGCCAGCAGCTTATTCGGCCACCAGGGAGACAAGAACACTGAAGCTTTCTTT.

This clone was seen just once. Distinct nucleotide sequences in the sample also encode this CDR3. The chain has TRBV27 and TRBJ2-1; TRBD2 matches at 11 bases. CDR3 size: 15 residues. Trimming cost V 4 bases and J 4 bases; bases outside gene matches: 3. Per germline, CDR1 MNHEY and CDR2 SMNVEV (reference sequence). For the CDR3, the DNA is TGTGCCAGCAGTTCCGGGACTAGCGGTTACAATGAGCAGTTCTTC. Its translation: CASSSGTSGYNEQFF.

A single count supports this clone. The V and J genes are TRBV27 and TRBJ2-1; 11 nucleotides match TRBD2. V trimming: 6 bases; J trimming: 5 bases; junction bases outside the gene matches: 6. Looked up from germline, CDR1 is MNHEY and CDR2 is SMNVEV (reference sequence). The CDR3 length is 15 residues. Written as DNA, the CDR3 is TGTGCCAGCAGCTCCGGGACTAGCGGTAACAATGAGCAGTTCTTC. It yields the protein CASSSGTSGNNEQFF.

The genes are TRBV27 and TRBJ2-7, with D tentatively TRBD1 (6 bases). Trimming cost V 6 bases and J 5 bases, with 11 bases left between them. The CDR3 is 12 amino acids. The germline V gene has CDR1 MNHEY and CDR2 SMNVEV (reference sequence). The CDR3 DNA reads TGTGCCAGCAGCAAAGGGGGTAACGAGCAGTACTTC. It encodes CASSKGGNEQYF.

This chain uses TRBV4-3 with TRBJ2-5; 11 nucleotides match TRBD2. Trimming at V came to 5 bases and at J to 7 bases, leaving 15 bases not matched to a gene. The germline gives CDR1 LGHNA, CDR2 YSLEER. The CDR3 has 17 residues. The CDR3 reads CASSGELAGVGFGTQYF. DNA of the CDR3: TGCGCCAGCAGCGGTGAACTAGCGGGAGTGGGTTTTGGGACCCAGTACTTC.

The chain employs TRBV5-1 and TRBJ2-7; tentative D call: TRBD1 (5 bases). Germline V gene sequence: CDR1 SGHRS, CDR2 YFSETQ. The CDR3 consists of 14 residues. Trimming removed 4 bases at V and 1 base at J, with 12 bases between. CDR3 sequence: CASSLEGVSYEQYF. Here the CDR3 DNA reads TGCGCCAGCAGCCTAGAAGGGGTGTCCTACGAGCAGTACTTC.

This chain joins TRBV7-9 and TRBJ2-7; TRBD1 matches 9 bases. This CDR3 comprises 16 residues. V was pared by 1 base and J by 3 bases, with 7 bases of the junction left unmatched. Germline lookup yields CDR1 SEHNR and CDR2 FQNEAQ (reference sequence). This CDR3 reads CASSLGFGTGSYEQYF. The CDR3 coding sequence is TGTGCCAGCAGCTTAGGGTTCGGGACAGGGAGCTACGAGCAGTACTTC.

The V and J genes are TRBV19 and TRBJ2-7, with TRBD1 identical over 7 bases. After removal of 1 base from V and 2 bases from J, the junction contained 2 bases not matched to a gene. Germline V lookup: CDR1 LNHDA, CDR2 SQIVND (reference sequence). The CDR3 totals 14 residues. The CDR3 DNA reads TGTGCCAGTAGTATAGTTGGGACAGCCTACGAGCAGTACTTC. Protein product: CASSIVGTAYEQYF.

This clone is a singleton in its sample. Germline and junction disagree at one end, which may indicate a read error. This sample includes further DNA sequences coding for the same CDR3. The rearrangement links TRBV7-7 to TRBJ1-2, with D possibly matching TRBD1 (5 bases). In germline, CDR1 is SSHAT, CDR2 FNYEAQ (reference sequence). This CDR3 comprises 16 residues. CDR3 coding DNA: TGTGCCAGCAGCTTAGTTGGGGCAGGACTTTTCTATGGCTACACTTTC. Protein sequence: CASSLVGAGLFYGYTF.

The chain combines TRBV4-1 with TRBJ1-2; D gene uncertain. The germline V and J ends were trimmed by 4 bases and 8 bases, with 17 bases remaining between them. The CDR3 has 14 amino acids. The germline CDR1 and CDR2 sequences are MGHRA and YSYEKL. The CDR3 sequence: CASSREATTLGYTF. As DNA, the CDR3 is TGCGCCAGCAGCCGGGAGGCAACTACCCTCGGCTACACCTTC.

The chain recombines TRBV6-5 with TRBJ2-1; 9 bases are shared with TRBD1. The CDR3 contains 15 residues. Germline lookup yields CDR1 MNHEY and CDR2 SVGAGI. Trimming removed 2 bases from V and 2 bases from J; junction bases left unmatched: 1. The CDR3: CASSYTGGPYNEQFF. In nucleotides, the CDR3 is TGTGCCAGCAGTTACACAGGGGGCCCCTACAATGAGCAGTTCTTC.

V usage is TRBV19 and J usage is TRBJ1-5, with 8 nucleotides matching TRBD1. The CDR3 totals 18 residues. After removal of 8 bases from V and 4 bases from J, the junction contained 19 bases not matched to a gene. Germline V CDR1 and CDR2: LNHDA, SQIVND (reference sequence). The CDR3 sequence is CASQSSTPDRGINQPQHF. DNA for the CDR3: TGTGCCAGTCAAAGCTCGACCCCCGACAGGGGCATTAATCAGCCCCAGCATTTT.

The V and J genes are TRBV27 and TRBJ2-3; D is unclear. Trimming shortened V by 8 bases and J by 2 bases, and 17 bases separated the two germline ends. CDR3 length: 15 amino acids. CDR1 is MNHEY and CDR2 is SMNVEV in the germline V gene (reference sequence). CDR3 in amino acids: CASGPVSSPTDTQYF. DNA for the CDR3: TGTGCCAGCGGTCCAGTGTCATCACCCACAGATACGCAGTATTTT.